Listed here are 30 T cell receptor beta chains from one sample, sequenced in a study of blood T cell repertoires in COVID-19. The repertoire was sequenced with immunoSEQ multiplex PCR; TCRdb's copy has only in-frame clones and lacks some. The table lists 130,000 to 150,000 clones, approximately 88% of them singletons. The sequenced sample was PBMCs or T cells enriched from blood (not recorded which). The receptor set was obtained from a woman aged 25 to 39 with acute COVID-19.

V usage is TRBV11-2 and J usage is TRBJ2-5, with 7 positions matching TRBD1. This CDR3 is built from 16 residues. Germline V gene sequence: CDR1 SGHAT, CDR2 FQNNGV. J gave up 4 bases and V 0 bases, and 8 bases lay outside the gene matches. In DNA, the CDR3 is TGTGCCAGCAGCTTAGATCAACACCGGGACAGAGAGACCCAGTACTTC. Its protein product is CASSLDQHRDRETQYF.

This chain links TRBV9 with TRBJ2-1, with TRBD2 matching 13 bases. The germline gives CDR1 SGDLS, CDR2 YYNGEE. The J segment lost 9 bases and the V segment lost 3 bases, leaving 9 bases of the junction unmatched. The CDR3 has 16 residues. CDR3 coding DNA: TGTGCCAGCAGCGGATCCGGGACTAGCGGGATCCGTGAGCAGTTCTTC. Amino acid sequence: CASSGSGTSGIREQFF.

On this clone: At one end the junction does not follow the germline gene, possibly because of a read error. V gene TRBV20-1 combines with J gene TRBJ1-2; TRBD1 might be the D (5 bases). Germline V gene data show CDR1 as DFQATT and CDR2 as SNEGSKA (reference sequence). The CDR3 consists of 10 residues. For the CDR3, the DNA is TGCAGTGCGCCTCTAGGGGCTGCTATCTTC. Its translation is CSAPLGAAIF.

V is TRBV28 and J is TRBJ2-1; 7 nucleotides line up with TRBD1. The CDR3 loop spans 15 amino acids. Trimming at V came to 2 bases and at J to 3 bases, leaving 4 bases not matched to a gene. Per germline, CDR1 MDHEN and CDR2 SYDVKM. The CDR3 spells CASSLGRGFYNEQFF. CDR3 nucleotides: TGTGCCAGCAGTTTAGGCAGGGGGTTCTACAATGAGCAGTTCTTC.

CDR3 bases: TGCGCCAGCAGCTTGGCAAACAGGGGAACTGAAGCTTTCTTT. Its protein product is CASSLANRGTEAFF. The genes are TRBV5-1 and TRBJ1-1, with 7 positions matching TRBD1. The CDR3 covers 14 residues. Per germline, CDR1 SGHRS and CDR2 YFSETQ. V lost 0 bases, J lost 5 bases, and 4 bases stayed unmatched.

V usage is TRBV19 and J usage is TRBJ2-1, with a possible D match to TRBD2 (5 bases). The CDR3 runs 15 residues. The V and J ends lost 4 bases and 6 bases respectively, with 16 bases between them. Germline CDR1 reads LNHDA; CDR2 reads SQIVND (reference sequence). The CDR3 coding sequence is TGTGCCAGTAGTACGCCAGCTAGCTTAGGCAATGAGCAGTTCTTC. Translation gives CASSTPASLGNEQFF.

This sequence joins TRBV5-1 and TRBJ2-3, with TRBD2 matching 8 bases. CDR1 is SGHRS and CDR2 is YFSETQ in the germline V gene. This CDR3 is 16 amino acids long. The V and J ends lost 0 bases and 8 bases, in that order; junction bases with no gene match: 11. CDR3 in amino acids: CASSLASGRLGGTQYF. The CDR3 DNA reads TGCGCCAGCAGCTTGGCCAGCGGGAGACTCGGAGGTACGCAGTATTTT.

The chain combines TRBV15 with TRBJ1-5; TRBD1 aligns across 9 bases. The CDR3 spans 17 residues. J lost 12 bases, V lost 0 bases, and 15 bases had no gene match. The germline CDR1 and CDR2 sequences are LNHNV and YYDKDF (reference sequence). CDR3 sequence reads: CATSRDIGAGQGNLQHF. As DNA, the CDR3 is TGTGCCACCAGCAGAGATATAGGTGCGGGACAGGGTAATCTCCAGCATTTT. Full variable domain (outside the CDR3, taken from reference TRBV15 and TRBJ1-5): DAMVIQNPRYQVTQFGKPVTLSCSQTLNHNVMYWYQQKSSQAPKLLFHYYDKDFNNEADTPDNFQSRRPNTSFCFLDIRSPGLGDTAMYLCATSRDIGAGQGNLQHFGDGTRLSIL.

The chain is built from TRBV5-8 and TRBJ2-5; D is perhaps TRBD2 (6 bases). Germline V CDR1 and CDR2: SGHTS, YDEGEE. With 5 bases removed from V and 4 bases from J, the gap between germline ends came to 18 bases. CDR3 length: 15 residues. CDR3: CASRRGRAGAETQYF. DNA for the CDR3: TGTGCCAGCAGAAGGGGTAGAGCGGGCGCAGAGACCCAGTACTTC.

V is TRBV27 and J is TRBJ2-1; a weak D match, TRBD2 (5 bases). V was pared by 5 bases and J by 9 bases, with 14 bases between. This CDR3 region has 13 residues. CDR1 MNHEY and CDR2 SMNVEV come from the germline V gene (reference sequence). The CDR3 loop is CASSRLNRGEQFF. The CDR3 DNA reads TGTGCCAGCAGTCGGCTGAATCGGGGTGAGCAGTTCTTC.

This chain uses TRBV7-8 with TRBJ1-4; 7 bases are a match to TRBD1. Germline values: CDR1 SGHVS, CDR2 FQNEAQ. The CDR3 is made up of 15 amino acids. With 7 bases clipped from V and 0 bases from J, the junction kept 5 bases outside the gene matches. CDR3: CASKDQGATNEKLFF. Written as DNA, the CDR3 is TGTGCCAGCAAAGATCAGGGGGCAACTAATGAAAAACTGTTTTTT.

DNA for the CDR3: TGTGCCAGCAGTTATTCTGGGGAGCTGTTTTTT. Amino acids: CASSYSGELFF. The V call is TRBV2, the J call TRBJ2-2; no clear D. The CDR3 covers 11 residues. V was clipped by 5 bases and J by 8 bases, with 6 bases between them. CDR1 is SNHLY, CDR2 FYNNEI, per germline.

This rearrangement joins TRBV29-1 to TRBJ1-5; the match to TRBD1 covers 9 bases. The CDR3 has 13 amino acids. Per the germline V gene, CDR1 is SQVTM and CDR2 is ANQGSEA. Unmatched junction bases numbered 3, after V lost 4 bases and J lost 5 bases. The CDR3 reads CSVGTGEHQPQHF. The CDR3 bases are TGCAGCGTTGGGACAGGGGAACATCAGCCCCAGCATTTT.

The V and J genes are TRBV5-1 and TRBJ1-2; D is unresolved. The CDR3 extends over 11 amino acids. CDR1 is SGHRS and CDR2 is YFSETQ in the germline V gene. V was shortened by 7 bases and J by 8 bases, with 12 bases between the two germline ends. DNA of the CDR3: TGCGCCAGCTACGGGTTGTTCGGCTACACCTTC. Its translation: CASYGLFGYTF.

This clone turned up a few times. The chain employs TRBV6-5 and TRBJ2-7; TRBD2 matches 14 bases. CDR3 length: 14 amino acids. The ends lost 2 bases at V and 7 bases at J; junction bases unmatched: 1. The germline V gene has CDR1 MNHEY and CDR2 SVGAGI. CDR3 sequence reads: CASSYGTSGSEQYF. CDR3 bases: TGTGCCAGCAGTTACGGGACTAGCGGGAGTGAGCAGTACTTC.

This sequence joins TRBV6-4 and TRBJ2-1; 13 bases map to TRBD2. The CDR3 is made up of 18 amino acids. Germline trimming cut 2 bases from V and 7 bases from J; bases unmatched to any gene: 11. Germline CDR1 is MRHNA and CDR2 is SNTAGT. CDR3 amino acids: CASSDAGTSGAGVNEQFF. CDR3 in DNA: TGTGCCAGCAGTGACGCCGGGACTAGCGGGGCCGGCGTGAATGAGCAGTTCTTC.

The chain combines TRBV15 with TRBJ2-7; 8 nucleotides align to TRBD2. The V and J ends lost 0 bases and 2 bases, in that order; junction bases with no gene match: 3. The CDR3 loop spans 15 amino acids. CDR1 is LNHNV, CDR2 YYDKDF, per germline (reference sequence). The CDR3 region is CATSRELAGTYEQYF. In DNA form, the CDR3 reads TGTGCCACCAGCAGAGAATTAGCGGGGACCTACGAGCAGTACTTC.

This clone was detected only once. The gene calls are TRBV6-1 and TRBJ2-7; perhaps TRBD2 as D (6 bases). The CDR3 loop spans 15 amino acids. The germline gives CDR1 MNHNS, CDR2 SASEGT. V lost 1 base and J lost 0, with 10 bases in between. The CDR3 bases are TGTGCCAGCAGTGAAGAACTAGCCGACTCCTACGAGCAGTACTTC. Protein sequence: CASSEELADSYEQYF.

This clone showed up many times. The V gene is TRBV7-9, the J gene TRBJ1-1; D gene uncertain. The CDR3 is made up of 13 amino acids. Germline CDR1 is SEHNR and CDR2 is FQNEAQ (reference sequence). Trimming left V 2 bases short and J 3 bases short, with 7 bases between. This chain's CDR3 is CASSLFGYTEAFF. CDR3 nucleotide sequence: TGTGCCAGCAGCTTATTTGGCTACACTGAAGCTTTCTTT.

This clone was seen a handful of times. This sequence joins TRBV6-4 and TRBJ2-1; 13 positions match TRBD2. Trimming took 3 bases from V and 5 from J; bases not matched to a gene: 1. Looked up from germline, CDR1 is MRHNA and CDR2 is SNTAGT. The CDR3 is 15 amino acids. In DNA form, the CDR3 reads TGTGCCAGCAGTGAGGGACTAGCGGGACACAATGAGCAGTTCTTC. As protein: CASSEGLAGHNEQFF.

This chain connects TRBV19 to TRBJ1-4; TRBD1 agrees at 8 bases. Germline-derived CDR1 and CDR2 are LNHDA and SQIVND (reference sequence). The CDR3 length is 16 residues. Losses at the gene ends were 5 bases for V and 4 bases for J; bases not matched to a gene: 9. In nucleotides, the CDR3 is TGTGCCAGTAGTGGACAGGGAGGCGCCGGTAATGAAAAACTGTTTTTT. It specifies CASSGQGGAGNEKLFF.

The rearrangement uses TRBV28 and TRBJ1-3; D is ambiguous. V was shortened by 6 bases and J by 0 bases, with 12 bases between the two germline ends. CDR1 is MDHEN, CDR2 SYDVKM, per germline. The CDR3 has 15 residues. The DNA for the CDR3 is TGTGCCAGCAGCCCTCCTGACTCCTCTGGAAACACCATATATTTT. Translating it yields CASSPPDSSGNTIYF.

The chain employs TRBV28 and TRBJ1-5, with a possible D match to TRBD1 (6 bases). This CDR3 is built from 18 residues. Germline CDR1 reads MDHEN; CDR2 reads SYDVKM. V lost 2 bases and J 3 bases, leaving 20 bases between the germline ends. The CDR3 DNA is TGTGCCAGCAGTTTAGCCTCTCAGGGGACGGGCCTCAATCAGCCCCAGCATTTT. It yields the protein CASSLASQGTGLNQPQHF.

The rearrangement links TRBV19 to TRBJ2-7, with 9 bases matching TRBD1. Germline V CDR1 and CDR2: LNHDA, SQIVND (reference sequence). The CDR3 has 15 residues. J gave up 3 bases and V 3 bases, and 6 bases lay outside the gene matches. CDR3 sequence: CASSIAGTGYYEQYF. CDR3 bases: TGTGCCAGTAGTATCGCCGGGACAGGGTACTACGAGCAGTACTTC.

The chain links TRBV10-3 to TRBJ1-2; 10 nucleotides line up with TRBD1. CDR1 ENHRY and CDR2 SYGVKD come from the germline V gene. J lost 6 bases, V lost 10 bases, and 8 bases had no gene match. CDR3 size: 13 residues. The CDR3, as DNA: TGTGCCAGTTCTTCCGGGACAGGGGATGGCTACACCTTC. Residues: CASSSGTGDGYTF.

The V and J genes are TRBV4-3 and TRBJ1-2; D might be TRBD1 (6 bases). Germline V lookup: CDR1 LGHNA, CDR2 YSLEER. Trimming pared 6 bases from V and 2 bases from J, leaving 19 bases between. The CDR3 runs to 16 residues. The CDR3 nucleotides read TGCGCCAGCAGACACTCGACAGGATCCATCAACTATGGCTACACCTTC. Translated: CASRHSTGSINYGYTF.

The table lists this clone with a count of one. The chain joins TRBV2 to TRBJ2-1; D is unresolved. This CDR3 contains 14 residues. The germline V gene has CDR1 SNHLY and CDR2 FYNNEI. V was clipped by 6 bases and J by 3 bases, with 12 bases between them. As DNA, the CDR3 is TGTGCCAGCAGCCCTGATGAGGTCTACAATGAGCAGTTCTTC. This gives the protein CASSPDEVYNEQFF.

V and J are TRBV19 and TRBJ2-1; 8 bases agree with TRBD2. Germline V gene sequence: CDR1 LNHDA, CDR2 SQIVND (reference sequence). Trimming took 10 bases from V and 5 from J; bases not matched to a gene: 4. CDR3 length: 12 amino acids. The CDR3 DNA reads as TGTGCCACCGGGGGGGAGGACAATGAGCAGTTCTTC. Translating it yields CATGGEDNEQFF. Using reference TRBV19 and TRBJ2-1 for the parts outside the CDR3, the full variable domain is DGGITQSPKYLFRKEGQNVTLSCEQNLNHDAMYWYRQDPGQGLRLIYYSQIVNDFQKGDIAEGYSVSREKKESFPLTVTSAQKNPTAFYLCATGGEDNEQFFGPGTRLTVL.

This clone has a handful of counts. This chain connects TRBV19 to TRBJ2-7; 8 positions match TRBD1. This CDR3 region has 15 residues. Germline assignment: CDR1 LNHDA and CDR2 SQIVND (reference sequence). Trimming cost V 6 bases and J 6 bases; bases outside gene matches: 13. The CDR3 region is CASRPDRVGLSEQYF. The CDR3 DNA follows: TGTGCCAGTAGGCCGGACAGGGTAGGACTCTCCGAGCAGTACTTC.

This clone was picked up one time. The chain combines TRBV28 with TRBJ1-2; D unresolved. V shed 6 bases and J shed 2 bases, with 19 bases lying between them. CDR1 and CDR2 from the germline V gene are MDHEN and SYDVKM. This CDR3 comprises 16 residues. The CDR3: CASRTEAEKPNYGYTF. In DNA form, the CDR3 reads TGTGCCAGCAGGACCGAGGCGGAAAAACCGAACTATGGCTACACCTTC.